This entry concerns a single T cell receptor beta chain. Germline V gives CDR1 MNHEY, CDR2 SMNVEV (reference sequence). The CDR3 is 14 amino acids. Germline trimming cut 9 bases from V and 0 bases from J; bases unmatched to any gene: 3. The data stem from a study of T cell changes during pregnancy in multiple sclerosis. The method was immunoSEQ multiplex PCR; TCRdb's version includes in-frame clones alone and lacks a portion of them. The table records 79,000 or so clones, about 88% of them present only once. This specimen consisted of peripheral blood, obtained before pregnancy. J is TRBJ2-2 and V is TRBV27, with 8 bases identical to TRBD1. The clonotype comes from a female donor with multiple sclerosis, enrolled in a pregnancy study. The CDR3 sequence is CASNRGTNTGELFF. CDR3 coding DNA: TGTGCCAGTAACAGGGGGACGAACACCGGGGAGCTGTTTTTT.